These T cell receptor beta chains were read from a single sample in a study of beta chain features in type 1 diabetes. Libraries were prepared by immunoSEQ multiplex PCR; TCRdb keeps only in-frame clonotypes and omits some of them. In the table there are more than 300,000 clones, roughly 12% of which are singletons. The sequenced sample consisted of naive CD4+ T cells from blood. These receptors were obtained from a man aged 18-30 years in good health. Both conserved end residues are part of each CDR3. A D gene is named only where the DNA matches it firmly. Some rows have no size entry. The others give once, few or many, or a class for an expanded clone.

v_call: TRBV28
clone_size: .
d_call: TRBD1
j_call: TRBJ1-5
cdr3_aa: CASSSGQGVSNQPQHF
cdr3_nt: TGTGCCAGCAGTTCCGGACAGGGGGTAAGCAATCAGCCCCAGCATTTT

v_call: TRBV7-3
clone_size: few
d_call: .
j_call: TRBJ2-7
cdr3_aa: CASSLSFRDEQYF
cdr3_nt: TGTGCCAGCAGCTTATCGTTCCGGGACGAGCAGTACTTC

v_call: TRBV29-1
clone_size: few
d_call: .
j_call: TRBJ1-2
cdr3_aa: CSVEVAYGYTF
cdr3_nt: TGCAGCGTTGAGGTGGCTTATGGCTACACCTTC

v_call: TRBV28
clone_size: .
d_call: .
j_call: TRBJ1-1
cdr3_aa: CASSLSGDLRFF
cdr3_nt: TGTGCCAGCAGTTTATCCGGGGACTTGCGGTTCTTT

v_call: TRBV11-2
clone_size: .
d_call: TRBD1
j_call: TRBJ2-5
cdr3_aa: CASSLTGGQETQYF
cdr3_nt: TGTGCCAGCAGCTTGACAGGGGGACAAGAGACCCAGTACTTC

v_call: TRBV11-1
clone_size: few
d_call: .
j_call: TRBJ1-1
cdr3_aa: CASSVHMNTEAFF
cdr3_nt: TGTGCCAGCAGCGTACACATGAACACTGAAGCTTTCTTT

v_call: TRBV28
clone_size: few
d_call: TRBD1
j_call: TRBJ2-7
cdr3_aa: CASRTGTGANEQYF
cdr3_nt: TGTGCCAGCAGGACCGGGACAGGGGCAAACGAGCAGTACTTC

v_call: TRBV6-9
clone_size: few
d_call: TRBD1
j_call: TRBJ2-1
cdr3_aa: CASSPPPSSGTGLPPHPACEQFF
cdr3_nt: TGTGCCAGCAGTCCTCCCCCTAGTTCCGGGACAGGGTTACCCCCACACCCAGCATGTGAGCAGTTCTTC

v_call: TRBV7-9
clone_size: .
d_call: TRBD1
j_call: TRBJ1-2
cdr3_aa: CASSPTSKGGVYGYTF
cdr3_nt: TGTGCCAGCAGCCCCACATCGAAAGGGGGCGTCTATGGCTACACCTTC

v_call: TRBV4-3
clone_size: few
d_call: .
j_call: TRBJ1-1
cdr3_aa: CASSLSVNTEAFF
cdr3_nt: TGCGCCAGCAGCCTTTCAGTGAACACTGAAGCTTTCTTT

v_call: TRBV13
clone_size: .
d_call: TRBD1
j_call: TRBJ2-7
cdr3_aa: CASSPIGTGAGYEQYF
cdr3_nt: TGTGCCAGCAGCCCAATCGGGACAGGGGCGGGATACGAGCAGTACTTC

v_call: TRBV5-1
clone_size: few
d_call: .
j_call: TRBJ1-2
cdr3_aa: CASSLGVGEAQGYTF
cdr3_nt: TGCGCCAGCAGCTTGGGGGTAGGGGAGGCGCAAGGCTACACCTTC

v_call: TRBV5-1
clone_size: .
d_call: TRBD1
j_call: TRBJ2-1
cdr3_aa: CASSLEAGGHNEQFF
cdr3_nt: TGCGCCAGCAGCTTGGAGGCAGGGGGCCACAATGAGCAGTTCTTC

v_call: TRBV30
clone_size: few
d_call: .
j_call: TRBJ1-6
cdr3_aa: CAWMRTDNSPLHF
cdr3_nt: TGTGCCTGGATGAGAACAGATAATTCACCCCTCCACTTT

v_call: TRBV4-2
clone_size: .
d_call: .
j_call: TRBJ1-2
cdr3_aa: CASSQGEGTNYGYTF
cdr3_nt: TGTGCCAGCAGCCAAGGGGAGGGTACTAACTATGGCTACACCTTC

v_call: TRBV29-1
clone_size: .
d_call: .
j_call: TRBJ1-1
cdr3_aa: CSVDSAVVGTEAFF
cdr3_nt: TGCAGCGTTGATTCGGCGGTAGTGGGCACTGAAGCTTTCTTT